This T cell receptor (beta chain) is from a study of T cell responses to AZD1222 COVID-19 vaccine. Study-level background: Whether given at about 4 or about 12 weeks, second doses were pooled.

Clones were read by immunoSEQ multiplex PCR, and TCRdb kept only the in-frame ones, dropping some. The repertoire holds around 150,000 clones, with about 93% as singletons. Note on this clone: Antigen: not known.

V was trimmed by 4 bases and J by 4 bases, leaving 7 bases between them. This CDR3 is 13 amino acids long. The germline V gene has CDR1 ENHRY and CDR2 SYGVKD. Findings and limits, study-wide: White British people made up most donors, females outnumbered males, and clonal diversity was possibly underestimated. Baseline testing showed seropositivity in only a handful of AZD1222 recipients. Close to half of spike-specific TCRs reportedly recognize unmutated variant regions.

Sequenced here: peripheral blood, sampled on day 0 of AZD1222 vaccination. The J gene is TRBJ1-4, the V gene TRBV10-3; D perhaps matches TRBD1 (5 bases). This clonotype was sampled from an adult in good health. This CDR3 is CAISGDLNEKLFF. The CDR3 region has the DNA TGTGCCATCAGTGGGGACCTTAATGAAAAACTGTTTTTT.